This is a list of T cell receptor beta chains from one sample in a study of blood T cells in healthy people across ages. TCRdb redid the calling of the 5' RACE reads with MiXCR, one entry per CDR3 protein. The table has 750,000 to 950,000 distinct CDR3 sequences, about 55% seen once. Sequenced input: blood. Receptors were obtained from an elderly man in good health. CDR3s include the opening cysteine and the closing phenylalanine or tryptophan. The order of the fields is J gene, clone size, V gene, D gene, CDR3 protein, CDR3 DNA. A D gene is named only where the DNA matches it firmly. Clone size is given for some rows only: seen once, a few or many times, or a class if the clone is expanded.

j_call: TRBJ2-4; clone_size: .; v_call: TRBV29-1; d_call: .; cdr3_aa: CSVEPDRPGEQYF; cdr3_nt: TGCAGCGTTGAGCCCGACCGCCCGGGGGAGCAGTACTTC
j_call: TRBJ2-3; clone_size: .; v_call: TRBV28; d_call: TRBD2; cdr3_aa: CASSGTSGRMTDTQYF; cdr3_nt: TGTGCCAGCAGCGGGACTAGCGGAAGGATGACAGATACGCAGTATTTT
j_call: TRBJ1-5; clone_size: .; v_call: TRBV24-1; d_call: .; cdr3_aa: CATSAKGGQVGNQPQHF; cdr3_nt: TGTGCCACCAGTGCTAAGGGGGGGCAGGTAGGCAATCAGCCCCAGCATTTT
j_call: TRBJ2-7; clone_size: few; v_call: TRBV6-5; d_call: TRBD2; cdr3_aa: CASSYGRVFEQYF; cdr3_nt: TGTGCCAGCAGTTACGGGAGGGTCTTCGAGCAGTACTTC
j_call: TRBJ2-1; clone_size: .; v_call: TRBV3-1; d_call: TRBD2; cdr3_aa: CASSLPGGRFYGEQFF; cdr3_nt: TGTGCCAGCAGTCTACCGGGCGGGAGATTTTATGGTGAGCAGTTCTTC
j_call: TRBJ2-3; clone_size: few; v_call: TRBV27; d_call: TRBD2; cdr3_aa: CASSLSRASGRETDTQYF; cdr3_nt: TGTGCCAGCAGTTTATCGAGGGCTAGCGGAAGGGAGACAGATACGCAGTATTTT
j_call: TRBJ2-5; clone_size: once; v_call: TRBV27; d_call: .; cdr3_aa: CASSSLGTNYNEQYF; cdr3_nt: TGTGCCAGCAGTTCCCTGGGGACAAACTACAATGAGCAGTACTTC
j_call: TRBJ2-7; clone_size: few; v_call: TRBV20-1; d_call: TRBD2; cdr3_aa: CSSVAGYYEQYF; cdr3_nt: TGCAGTTCCGTAGCGGGATATTACGAGCAGTACTTC
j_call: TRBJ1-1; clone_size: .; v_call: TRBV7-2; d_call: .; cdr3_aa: CASSLGRVKNTEAFF; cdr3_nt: TGTGCCAGCAGCTTAGGCAGGGTTAAAAACACTGAAGCTTTCTTT
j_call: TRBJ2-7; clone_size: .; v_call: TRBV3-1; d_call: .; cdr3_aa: CASSHGGAGDEQYF; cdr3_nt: TGTGCCAGCAGCCACGGAGGGGCCGGCGACGAGCAGTACTTC
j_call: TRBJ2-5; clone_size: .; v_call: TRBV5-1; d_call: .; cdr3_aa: CASSLTSSQETQYF; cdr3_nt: TGCGCCAGCAGCTTAACTAGCAGTCAAGAGACCCAGTACTTC
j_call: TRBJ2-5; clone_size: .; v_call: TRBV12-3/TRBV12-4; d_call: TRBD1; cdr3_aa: CASSLPTDRVEETQYF; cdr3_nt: TGTGCCAGCAGTTTACCCACCGACAGGGTAGAAGAGACCCAGTACTTC
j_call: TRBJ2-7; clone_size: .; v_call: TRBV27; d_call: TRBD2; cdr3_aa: CASSLSGTSVAEQYF; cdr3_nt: TGTGCCAGCAGTTTATCGGGGACTAGCGTCGCCGAGCAGTACTTC